This T cell receptor beta chain was sequenced during a study of tissue T cells after allogeneic stem cell transplantation. Germline CDR1 and CDR2: KGHSH and LQKENI. There are 15 residues in the CDR3. Trimming pared 6 bases from V and 4 bases from J, leaving 15 bases between. Sequencing used immunoSEQ multiplex PCR; TCRdb keeps in-frame clones, though not all of them. The sample includes under 50,000 clones, roughly 90% seen only once; the top ten take approximately 3.6%. Sequencing used blood, obtained before transplantation. This receptor was taken from a woman aged 40-75 years who later had graft-versus-host disease after an allogeneic stem cell transplant. The chain combines TRBV18 with TRBJ2-2; D call uncertain. In nucleotides, the CDR3 is TGTGCCAGCTCTCTAGATACTACTGGCACCGGGGAGCTGTTTTTT. Protein sequence: CASSLDTTGTGELFF.